The T cell receptor beta chain described here comes from a study of T cells after yellow fever vaccination. The study made its TCR cDNA through 5'RACE template switching. That step introduced a universal primer site along with UMIs. TCRdb re-called the 5' RACE reads through MiXCR, storing one row per CDR3 protein. The sample consists of around 30,000 distinct CDR3 sequences, roughly 6.1% of them appearing once. This clonotype was observed many times. CDR1 is SGHVS and CDR2 is FQNEAQ in the germline V gene. The V gene lost 4 bases and the J gene lost 5 bases, with 14 bases spanning the gap. This CDR3 comprises 14 residues.

The sample here was PBMCs, either bulk or a sorted T-cell subset (CD4+, CD8+, memory, or dextramer-sorted; not recorded which), taken on the day of the yellow fever booster vaccination. This clonotype was sampled from a young man who received the YFV17D yellow fever vaccine. The chain carries TRBV7-8 and TRBJ2-5, with D possibly being TRBD2 (5 bases). In DNA, the CDR3 is TGTGCCAGCAGCTCAAGCGGTACTATGGAGACCCAGTACTTC. Translating it yields CASSSSGTMETQYF.